Listed below are T cell receptor beta chains from one sample, sequenced in a study of CD8 T cells in ankylosing spondylitis. MiXCR was run by TCRdb on the 5' RACE reads, yielding one entry per CDR3 protein. The repertoire consists of around 230,000 distinct CDR3 sequences, with less than 9.5% occurring once and the leading ten covering around 4.4%. The sample comprised blood, either unsorted or a sorted T cell fraction (not recorded which). The receptors were sampled from a female donor with ankylosing spondylitis or in good health (not recorded which). Each CDR3 is given with its conserved first and last residue. Fields, in order: clone size, CDR3 length, V gene, J gene, D gene, CDR3 DNA, CDR3 protein. The D gene is left open where the match is weak. Clone size is shown for a subset of rows, as once, few, many or a class of expanded clone.

abundance: many
len: 14
v_gene: TRBV6-2/TRBV6-3
j_gene: TRBJ2-7
d_gene: TRBD2
CDR3nt: TGTGCCAGCAGTTACGGTCTAGCGGTCTACGAGCAGTACTTC
CDR3aa: CASSYGLAVYEQYF

abundance: .
len: 13
v_gene: TRBV29-1
j_gene: TRBJ2-3
d_gene: TRBD2
CDR3nt: TGCAGCGTTGGCCCAGCGGGATCAGATACGCAGTATTTT
CDR3aa: CSVGPAGSDTQYF

abundance: many
len: 15
v_gene: TRBV20-1
j_gene: TRBJ2-7
d_gene: .
CDR3nt: TGCAGTGCTAGAGGTTCTAGGCGCCGTGCCTACGAGCAGTACTTC
CDR3aa: CSARGSRRRAYEQYF

abundance: .
len: 15
v_gene: TRBV15
j_gene: TRBJ2-7
d_gene: .
CDR3nt: TGTGCCACCAGCAGACTACCGGGCCAACTTTACGAGCAGTACTTC
CDR3aa: CATSRLPGQLYEQYF

abundance: many
len: 13
v_gene: TRBV4-2
j_gene: TRBJ1-3
d_gene: .
CDR3nt: TGTGCCAGCAGCCAAGATTTGGGAAACACCATATATTTT
CDR3aa: CASSQDLGNTIYF

abundance: many
len: 15
v_gene: TRBV20-1
j_gene: TRBJ2-2
d_gene: TRBD2
CDR3nt: TGCAGTGCTAGAGGGGGACTAGCGGCCACCGGGGAGCTGTTTTTT
CDR3aa: CSARGGLAATGELFF

abundance: many
len: 16
v_gene: TRBV19
j_gene: TRBJ2-1
d_gene: .
CDR3nt: TGTGCCAGTAGTGGGTCCCTGCGGGACGGTGGCAATGAGCAGTTCTTC
CDR3aa: CASSGSLRDGGNEQFF

abundance: many
len: 13
v_gene: TRBV29-1
j_gene: TRBJ1-3
d_gene: .
CDR3nt: TGCAGCGTTGCCTGGAGCTCTGGAAACACCATATATTTT
CDR3aa: CSVAWSSGNTIYF

abundance: many
len: 18
v_gene: TRBV6-2/TRBV6-3
j_gene: TRBJ2-4
d_gene: .
CDR3nt: TGTGCCAGCAGAAAGGGGGGAACGGCAGGGCGTGCCACAGCCATTCAGTACTTC
CDR3aa: CASRKGGTAGRATAIQYF

abundance: many
len: 13
v_gene: TRBV2
j_gene: TRBJ2-1
d_gene: .
CDR3nt: TGTGCCAGCAGTGGGTCAGCGGGCGGCCAGCAGTTCTTC
CDR3aa: CASSGSAGGQQFF

abundance: many
len: 15
v_gene: TRBV5-6
j_gene: TRBJ2-1
d_gene: TRBD1
CDR3nt: TGTGCCAGCAGTTATCGGACAGGGCTCCACAATGAGCAGTTCTTC
CDR3aa: CASSYRTGLHNEQFF

abundance: many
len: 13
v_gene: TRBV5-5
j_gene: TRBJ1-2
d_gene: .
CDR3nt: TGTGCCAGCAGCCGGGGAGGGGACTATGGCTACACCTTC
CDR3aa: CASSRGGDYGYTF

abundance: many
len: 14
v_gene: TRBV20-1
j_gene: TRBJ1-6
d_gene: .
CDR3nt: TGCAGTGCCCGGGTGGACAATAATAATTCACCCCTCCACTTT
CDR3aa: CSARVDNNNSPLHF

abundance: many
len: 15
v_gene: TRBV4-3
j_gene: TRBJ2-3
d_gene: .
CDR3nt: TGCGCCAGCAGCCAAGGATCACCCCAATGGGATACGCAGTATTTT
CDR3aa: CASSQGSPQWDTQYF

abundance: many
len: 15
v_gene: TRBV6-2/TRBV6-3
j_gene: TRBJ1-5
d_gene: .
CDR3nt: TGTGCCAGCAGTTACCTGGGCCTAAGCGATCAGCCCCAGCATTTT
CDR3aa: CASSYLGLSDQPQHF

abundance: .
len: 11
v_gene: TRBV30
j_gene: TRBJ2-1
d_gene: TRBD2
CDR3nt: TGTGCCTTAGCGGGAAGGGAGGAGCAGTTCTTC
CDR3aa: CALAGREEQFF

abundance: few
len: 14
v_gene: TRBV7-2
j_gene: TRBJ2-5
d_gene: .
CDR3nt: TGTGCCAGCAGCTTTCATGCTATGGGAGAGACCCAGTACTTC
CDR3aa: CASSFHAMGETQYF

abundance: many
len: 15
v_gene: TRBV3-1
j_gene: TRBJ2-1
d_gene: .
CDR3nt: TGTGCCAGCAGCCACCGAGGGCTCAGCTACAATGAGCAGTTCTTC
CDR3aa: CASSHRGLSYNEQFF

abundance: many
len: 14
v_gene: TRBV20-1
j_gene: TRBJ1-1
d_gene: .
CDR3nt: TGCAGTGCTTCCACGGGCGGAATGAACACTGAAGCTTTCTTT
CDR3aa: CSASTGGMNTEAFF

abundance: many
len: 15
v_gene: TRBV6-2/TRBV6-3
j_gene: TRBJ2-7
d_gene: .
CDR3nt: TGTGCCAGCAGTTACCTGGGCGTACCCTCCTACGAGCAGTACTTC
CDR3aa: CASSYLGVPSYEQYF

abundance: many
len: 14
v_gene: TRBV4-3
j_gene: TRBJ2-1
d_gene: TRBD2
CDR3nt: TGCGCCAGCAGCCAGGAAGCGGGAGGGAAAGAGCAGTTCTTC
CDR3aa: CASSQEAGGKEQFF

abundance: .
len: 13
v_gene: TRBV7-2
j_gene: TRBJ2-7
d_gene: TRBD2
CDR3nt: TGTGCCAGCAGCGTCACTAGCGCTGTCGAGCAGTACTTC
CDR3aa: CASSVTSAVEQYF

abundance: .
len: 16
v_gene: TRBV3-1
j_gene: TRBJ1-6
d_gene: TRBD1
CDR3nt: TGTGCCAGCAGCCAACGGACAGGTTGGGATAATTCACCCCTCCACTTT
CDR3aa: CASSQRTGWDNSPLHF

abundance: many
len: 17
v_gene: TRBV4-2
j_gene: TRBJ1-6
d_gene: TRBD1
CDR3nt: TGTGCCAGCAGCTTCACACCCGGGACAGGTTTAAATTCACCCCTCCACTTT
CDR3aa: CASSFTPGTGLNSPLHF

abundance: many
len: 17
v_gene: TRBV10-3
j_gene: TRBJ2-5
d_gene: TRBD1
CDR3nt: TGTGCCATCAGTGAGCCTGGCGGGACAGGGGAACAAGAGACCCAGTACTTC
CDR3aa: CAISEPGGTGEQETQYF

abundance: many
len: 13
v_gene: TRBV10-3
j_gene: TRBJ1-2
d_gene: .
CDR3nt: TGTGCCATCAGTCCGCAGGGAGCAAATGGCTACACCTTC
CDR3aa: CAISPQGANGYTF

abundance: .
len: 15
v_gene: TRBV5-1
j_gene: TRBJ2-1
d_gene: TRBD2
CDR3nt: TGCGCCAGCCAGCCCCTGACTAGCGGATACAATGAGCAGTTCTTC
CDR3aa: CASQPLTSGYNEQFF

abundance: many
len: 14
v_gene: TRBV5-6
j_gene: TRBJ2-2
d_gene: TRBD1
CDR3nt: TGTGCCAGCAGCTTGCGACAGGGCGTAGGGGAGCTGTTTTTT
CDR3aa: CASSLRQGVGELFF

abundance: many
len: 18
v_gene: TRBV9
j_gene: TRBJ2-1
d_gene: TRBD2
CDR3nt: TGTGCCAGCAGCACCGAAGGGGAGCGGGAGGGTGAAGGCAATGAGCAGTTCTTC
CDR3aa: CASSTEGEREGEGNEQFF

abundance: many
len: 13
v_gene: TRBV27
j_gene: TRBJ1-1
d_gene: .
CDR3nt: TGTGCCAGCAGTGAAAGGGGCAGCACTGAAGCTTTCTTT
CDR3aa: CASSERGSTEAFF

abundance: many
len: 16
v_gene: TRBV5-1
j_gene: TRBJ2-1
d_gene: TRBD2
CDR3nt: TGCGCCAGCAGCCTCCCTCTAGCGGGGGTTTACAATGAGCAGTTCTTC
CDR3aa: CASSLPLAGVYNEQFF

abundance: many
len: 22
v_gene: TRBV4-3
j_gene: TRBJ2-6
d_gene: .
CDR3nt: TGCGCCAGCAGCCGGGGCGACAGGCCATCTTTCATCGCGTCTTCTGGGGCCAACGTCCTGACTTTC
CDR3aa: CASSRGDRPSFIASSGANVLTF

abundance: many
len: 16
v_gene: TRBV6-4
j_gene: TRBJ2-2
d_gene: .
CDR3nt: TGTGCCAGCAGTGCCCTCCGGGGGTCAAACACCGGGGAGCTGTTTTTT
CDR3aa: CASSALRGSNTGELFF

abundance: many
len: 13
v_gene: TRBV20-1
j_gene: TRBJ2-3
d_gene: .
CDR3nt: TGCAGTGCTAGACACGTGAGTGAAGATACGCAGTATTTT
CDR3aa: CSARHVSEDTQYF

abundance: many
len: 17
v_gene: TRBV6-5
j_gene: TRBJ1-2
d_gene: .
CDR3nt: TGTGCCAGCAGTTACTCGATTACAGGGACGCAAGCCCTTGGCTACACCTTC
CDR3aa: CASSYSITGTQALGYTF

abundance: few
len: 14
v_gene: TRBV7-9
j_gene: TRBJ2-5
d_gene: .
CDR3nt: TGTGCCAGCAGCTTTGACGTGGAACGAGAGACCCAGTACTTC
CDR3aa: CASSFDVERETQYF

abundance: many
len: 14
v_gene: TRBV20-1
j_gene: TRBJ2-7
d_gene: .
CDR3nt: TGCAGTGCTCTGCAGCGGAAGGGTCGCTACGAGCAGTACTTC
CDR3aa: CSALQRKGRYEQYF

abundance: .
len: 18
v_gene: TRBV7-7
j_gene: TRBJ2-2
d_gene: TRBD2
CDR3nt: TGTGCCAGCAGCTCACTAGCGGGAAGGGTCTTGAACACCGGGGAGCTGTTTTTT
CDR3aa: CASSSLAGRVLNTGELFF

abundance: many
len: 14
v_gene: TRBV9
j_gene: TRBJ2-2
d_gene: TRBD1
CDR3nt: TGTGCCAGCTCGGGGACAGGGTACGGCGGGGAGCTGTTTTTT
CDR3aa: CASSGTGYGGELFF

abundance: .
len: 15
v_gene: TRBV7-2
j_gene: TRBJ2-3
d_gene: .
CDR3nt: TGTGCCAGCAGCCCCCAAGTGGGGTCACAAGCTACGCAGTATTTT
CDR3aa: CASSPQVGSQATQYF

abundance: many
len: 14
v_gene: TRBV25-1
j_gene: TRBJ1-2
d_gene: TRBD1
CDR3nt: TGTGCCAGCAGTGTTCAGGGGGGCGCCGGTGGCTACACCTTC
CDR3aa: CASSVQGGAGGYTF

abundance: many
len: 14
v_gene: TRBV19
j_gene: TRBJ2-2
d_gene: .
CDR3nt: TGTGCCAGTAGTATAATGAGGAACACCGGGGAGCTGTTTTTT
CDR3aa: CASSIMRNTGELFF

abundance: many
len: 14
v_gene: TRBV5-1
j_gene: TRBJ2-1
d_gene: .
CDR3nt: TGCGCCAGCAGCTCCCTAGCCGGAGGGAGTGAGCAGTTCTTC
CDR3aa: CASSSLAGGSEQFF

abundance: many
len: 17
v_gene: TRBV19
j_gene: TRBJ2-6
d_gene: TRBD2
CDR3nt: TGTGCCAGTACTCTGCGGGAGGGCCTCGCGGGGGCCAACGTCCTGACTTTC
CDR3aa: CASTLREGLAGANVLTF